One sample yielded the 4 T cell receptor beta chains listed below, sequenced in a study of blood T cell repertoires in COVID-19. The protocol was immunoSEQ multiplex PCR, while the TCRdb copy is restricted to in-frame clones and leaves out a portion. The sample yields tens of thousands of clones, 84% seen once. Sequenced material: peripheral blood. Source of these receptors: a man older than 75 with COVID-19, enrolled during active disease.

The rearrangement links TRBV5-1 to TRBJ1-1; 8 positions agree with TRBD1. CDR1 and CDR2 (germline): SGHRS, YFSETQ. CDR3 length: 14 residues. After removal of 3 bases from V and 5 bases from J, the junction contained 6 bases not matched to a gene. CDR3 sequence (DNA): TGCGCCAGCAGCTCCGGACAGGGTGGGACTGAAGCTTTCTTT. It specifies CASSSGQGGTEAFF.

The chain links TRBV18 to TRBJ1-1; 7 positions agree with TRBD1. The CDR3 runs 14 residues. Germline loops: CDR1 KGHSH, CDR2 LQKENI. Germline trimming cut 3 bases from V and 5 bases from J; bases unmatched to any gene: 6. CDR3 sequence: CASSPAGGVTEAFF. CDR3 DNA sequence: TGTGCCAGCTCACCCGCAGGGGGTGTGACTGAAGCTTTCTTT.

Written as DNA, the CDR3 is TGTGCCAGCAGTGTGGGGCGAGGAGATACGCAGTATTTT. Residues: CASSVGRGDTQYF. This sequence joins TRBV6-4 and TRBJ2-3, with D perhaps matching TRBD1 (5 bases). CDR1 is MRHNA and CDR2 is SNTAGT in the germline V gene. The germline V and J ends were trimmed by 4 bases and 5 bases, with 10 bases remaining between them. This CDR3 has 13 residues.

V gene TRBV27 combines with J gene TRBJ1-1; D is ambiguous. V lost 5 bases and J 4 bases, leaving 11 bases between the germline ends. This CDR3 region has 13 residues. Germline assignment: CDR1 MNHEY and CDR2 SMNVEV (reference sequence). Here the CDR3 DNA reads TGTGCCAGCAGTCTGACTCGGAGCACTGAAGCTTTCTTT. Its translation is CASSLTRSTEAFF.